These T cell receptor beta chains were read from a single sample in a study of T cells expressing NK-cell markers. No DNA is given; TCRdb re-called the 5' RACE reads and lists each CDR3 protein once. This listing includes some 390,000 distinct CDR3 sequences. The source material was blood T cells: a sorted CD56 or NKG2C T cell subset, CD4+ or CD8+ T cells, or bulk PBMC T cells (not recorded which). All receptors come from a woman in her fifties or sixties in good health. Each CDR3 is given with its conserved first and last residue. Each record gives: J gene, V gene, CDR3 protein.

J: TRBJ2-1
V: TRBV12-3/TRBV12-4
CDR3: CASRATGGNEQFF

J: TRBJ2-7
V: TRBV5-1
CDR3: CASSLDGSGPTYEQYF

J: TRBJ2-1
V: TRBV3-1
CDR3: CASSLIRGAGLYNEQFF

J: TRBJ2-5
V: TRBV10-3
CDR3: CAISLLDSQETQYF

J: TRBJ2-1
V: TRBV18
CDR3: CASSPDWQQFF

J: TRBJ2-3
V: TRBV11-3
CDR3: CASSPGQVGTDTQYF

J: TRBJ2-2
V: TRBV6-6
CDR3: CASSYATGGIGTGELFF

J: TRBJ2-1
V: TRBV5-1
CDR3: CASSWAGARNEQFF

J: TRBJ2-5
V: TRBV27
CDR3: CASNKQGTRTQYF

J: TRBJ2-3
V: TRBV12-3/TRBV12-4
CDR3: CASHGVTDTQYF

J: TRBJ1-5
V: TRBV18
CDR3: CASSPRVTGSNQPQHF

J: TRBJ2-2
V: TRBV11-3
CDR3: CASSLGPGMGAGELFF

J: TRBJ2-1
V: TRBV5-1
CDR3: CASSLISDRVNEQFF

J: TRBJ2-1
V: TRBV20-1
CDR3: CSAGLTNYNEQFF

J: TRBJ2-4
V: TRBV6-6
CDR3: CASTLPSEDIQYF

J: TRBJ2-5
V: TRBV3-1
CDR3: CASSQDTGTWGTQYF

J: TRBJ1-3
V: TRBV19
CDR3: CASSIGSAGSGNTIYF

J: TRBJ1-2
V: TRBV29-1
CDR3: CSVGVGQGADYGYTF

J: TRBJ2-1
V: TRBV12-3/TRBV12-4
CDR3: CASKTLGAGVDEQFF

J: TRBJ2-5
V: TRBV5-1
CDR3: CASRSMTSAETQYF

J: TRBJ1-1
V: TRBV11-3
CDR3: CASSLVPGLNTEAFF

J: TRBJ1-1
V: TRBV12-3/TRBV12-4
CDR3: CASSNGHGTEAFF

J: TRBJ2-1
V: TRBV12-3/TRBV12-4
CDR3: CASRRSGRGEEQFF

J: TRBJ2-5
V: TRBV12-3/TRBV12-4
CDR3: CASSLNMYQETQYF

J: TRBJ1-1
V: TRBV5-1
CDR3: CASSYQGDTEAFF

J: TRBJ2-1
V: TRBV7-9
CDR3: CASSLFSGSGYNEQFF

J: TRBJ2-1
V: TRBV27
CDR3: CASSLLDRGIDEQFF

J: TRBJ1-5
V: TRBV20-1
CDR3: CSAVEGLYGNQPQHF

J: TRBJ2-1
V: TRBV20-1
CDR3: CSARETLVQFF

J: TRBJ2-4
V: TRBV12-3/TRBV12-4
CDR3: CASSFSAGLAVFKNIQYF

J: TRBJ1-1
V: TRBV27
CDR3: CASSPAGRNTEAFF

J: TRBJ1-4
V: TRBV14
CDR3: CASSQAGSPNEKLFF

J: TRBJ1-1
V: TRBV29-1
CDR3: CSVQGGAYTEAFF

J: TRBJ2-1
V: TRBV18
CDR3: CASSPSGQGSEQFF

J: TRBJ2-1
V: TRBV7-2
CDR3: CASRPGSGNEQFF

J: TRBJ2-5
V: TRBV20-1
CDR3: CSAAKSSGPLAQYF

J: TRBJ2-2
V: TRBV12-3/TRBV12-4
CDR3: CASGQGIGTGELFF

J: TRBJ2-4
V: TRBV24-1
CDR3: CATQGEDKNIQYF

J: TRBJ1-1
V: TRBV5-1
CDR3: CASSPRPSADTEAFF

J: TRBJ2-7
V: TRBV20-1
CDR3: CSARGRQVWDEQYF

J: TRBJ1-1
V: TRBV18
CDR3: CASSPEVNEAFF

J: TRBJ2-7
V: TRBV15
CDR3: CATSRVTYEQYF

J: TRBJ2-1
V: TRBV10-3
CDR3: CALLRDDNEQFF

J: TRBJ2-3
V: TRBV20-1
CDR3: CSAYDRDSTDTQYF

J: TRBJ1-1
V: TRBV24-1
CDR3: CATSDPGRGGKAFF

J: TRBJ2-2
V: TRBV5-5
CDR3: CASSLEVEGVNTGELFF

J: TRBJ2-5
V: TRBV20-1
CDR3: CSARATGPAQETQYF

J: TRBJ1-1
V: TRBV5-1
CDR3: CASSPRFGQANTEAFF